This T cell receptor (beta chain) was sequenced in a study of siplizumab effects on memory and regulatory T cells. Study outcomes and limitations: The suppressive capacity of proliferating Tregs from siplizumab cultures remained unconfirmed.

Per-sample assaying covered 80,000 to 100,000 TCR templates. The protocol was immunoSEQ multiplex PCR, while the TCRdb copy is restricted to in-frame clones and leaves out a portion. The table records 26,000 or so clones, roughly 88% of them present only once. About this clone itself: Its antigen is not identified.

V lost 5 bases and J lost 6, with 22 bases in between. The CDR3 extends over 16 amino acids. Germline V gene lookup returns CDR1 SGHTA and CDR2 FQGNSA. This chain links TRBV7-2 with TRBJ2-5; weak D call: TRBD1 (7 bases). The sequence derives from a human donor in good health. Source material: memory CD4+ T cells sorted from blood. CDR3 in amino acids: CASSQDRRRGEKTQYF. The CDR3, as DNA: TGTGCCAGCAGCCAGGACAGGCGGAGGGGAGAAAAGACCCAGTACTTC.